This T cell receptor (beta chain) was captured by sequencing in a study of blood T cell repertoires in COVID-19. Study in general: The analysed material was cDNA or gDNA that came from T cells, B-cell-depleted T cells, or PBMCs.

V lost 3 bases, J lost 5 bases, and 13 bases lay in between. This CDR3 contains 14 residues. Germline CDR1 and CDR2: LNHDA and SQIVND (reference sequence). This clone was observed a few times. The assay was immunoSEQ multiplex PCR, and TCRdb's table has in-frame clones only and misses some. This table holds 95,000 to 110,000 clones, roughly 90% found once. This chain joins TRBV19 and TRBJ1-1; TRBD1 is a possible D gene (5 bases). The sequencing sample was made of peripheral blood. The receptor was isolated from a woman older than 75 in a cohort sampled during active COVID-19. CDR3: CASSMREEGTEAFF. CDR3 DNA sequence: TGTGCCAGTAGTATGAGGGAGGAGGGGACTGAAGCTTTCTTT.